Following are 20 T cell receptor beta chains from one sample sequenced in a study of blood T cells in healthy people across ages (dated by TCRdb to about 2015). Libraries came from 5' RACE. Instrument on record: Illumina HiSeq 2500. A second about 7 to 11 cycle PCR used a sample-barcoded 5' primer and a J-beta primer mix. In-frame beta chains were kept once TCRdb had trimmed the public reads at Q25 with fastp and called clones with MiXCR. Rows with a matching CDR3 protein are joined into one entry that keeps the most common DNA and genes. The table for this sample lists about 970,000 distinct CDR3 sequences; roughly 50% of them were counted only once. Roughly 23% of the sample is in the top ten clones. Material: blood. These receptors originate from a woman aged 55 to 70 in good health.

The table lists this clonotype with a count of one. This rearrangement joins TRBV29-1 to TRBJ2-3, with 7 bases aligning to TRBD2. The CDR3 extends over 12 amino acids. The germline V gene encodes CDR1 SQVTM and CDR2 ANQGSEA. V lost 3 bases, J lost 5 bases, and 2 bases stayed unmatched. For the CDR3, the DNA is TGCAGCGTTGAGTGGGAGGGAGATACGCAGTATTTT. It encodes CSVEWEGDTQYF.

This clonotype came up once. The rearrangement links TRBV20-1 to TRBJ1-4, with D possibly TRBD1 on 6 matching bases. V gave up 6 bases and J gave up 1 base, with 12 bases separating them. The CDR3 spans 14 residues. Germline V gives CDR1 DFQATT, CDR2 SNEGSKA (reference sequence). The CDR3 coding sequence is TGCAGTGCCTATGGGGGACAAACTAATGAAAAACTGTTTTTT. Its translation: CSAYGGQTNEKLFF.

As concerns this clonotype: The junction and the germline gene differ at one end; a read error may be behind it. The chain recombines TRBV12-3 or TRBV12-4 with TRBJ1-5; D is ambiguous. CDR3 length equals 16 residues. The CDR3 coding sequence is TGTGCCAGCAGTTTAGGGTCAGACTCTTTCAATCAACCCCAGCATTTT. This translates into CASSLGSDSFNQPQHF.

This chain uses TRBV7-3 with TRBJ2-3; the match to TRBD2 covers 9 bases. CDR3 length: 17 amino acids. J lost 5 bases, V lost 1 base, and 10 bases had no gene match. Germline CDR1 is SGHTA and CDR2 is FQGTGA. The DNA of the CDR3 is TGTGCCAGCAGCTTAAAAATGGGCGGGAGGGGAGGAGATACGCAGTATTTT. Amino acid sequence: CASSLKMGGRGGDTQYF.

The rearrangement uses TRBV7-2 and TRBJ2-7, with 7 nucleotides matching TRBD1. Germline V gene data show CDR1 as SGHTA and CDR2 as FQGNSA. The V and J ends lost 1 base and 4 bases, in that order; junction bases with no gene match: 4. CDR3 size: 14 residues. CDR3 nucleotide sequence: TGTGCCAGCAGCTTAGAGGGGGCGCTTTACGAGCAGTACTTC. Amino acids: CASSLEGALYEQYF.

The chain is built from TRBV4-3 and TRBJ2-7; TRBD2 aligns across 7 bases. J lost 0 bases, V lost 4 bases, and 15 bases had no gene match. Germline lookup yields CDR1 LGHNA and CDR2 YSLEER. The length of the CDR3 is 18 residues. In nucleotides, the CDR3 is TGCGCCAGCAGCCTTTTCCGGGCGGCAGCGGGAAGCTCCTACGAGCAGTACTTC. Translated: CASSLFRAAAGSSYEQYF.

This sequence joins TRBV29-1 and TRBJ1-1, with 9 bases fitting TRBD1. Trimming removed 7 bases from V and 4 bases from J; junction bases left unmatched: 4. The CDR3 covers 12 residues. CDR1 is SQVTM and CDR2 is ANQGSEA in the germline V gene. The CDR3 coding sequence is TGCAGCGGGTTACAGGGGGCCACTGAAGCTTTCTTT. Protein: CSGLQGATEAFF.

The V gene is TRBV10-3, the J gene TRBJ2-7; tentatively, D is TRBD1 (6 bases). CDR3 length: 13 amino acids. Trimming pared 4 bases from V and 0 bases from J, leaving 7 bases between. Germline CDR1 is ENHRY and CDR2 is SYGVKD. The CDR3 region is CAISGTDSYEQYF. For the CDR3, the DNA is TGTGCCATCAGTGGGACAGACTCCTACGAGCAGTACTTC.

The chain couples TRBV15 to TRBJ2-5; weak D call: TRBD1 (6 bases). V was pared by 4 bases and J by 5 bases, with 11 bases between. The CDR3 length is 13 residues. CDR1 LNHNV and CDR2 YYDKDF come from the germline V gene (reference sequence). CDR3 protein: CATSKTGKETQYF. The DNA for the CDR3 is TGTGCCACCAGCAAAACAGGGAAGGAGACCCAGTACTTC.

This clonotype was seen more than once but under ten times. This sequence joins TRBV7-2 and TRBJ2-7; no reliable D call. From germline, CDR1 is SGHTA and CDR2 FQGNSA. The V end was cut by 2 bases, the J end by 4 bases, with 12 bases between. CDR3 length equals 14 residues. The CDR3 region is CASSLSGKRYEQYF. CDR3 in DNA: TGTGCCAGCAGCTTATCTGGGAAACGATACGAGCAGTACTTC.

There are many counts of this clonotype. The chain uses TRBV9 and TRBJ2-7; D ambiguous. From germline, CDR1 is SGDLS and CDR2 YYNGEE. This CDR3 is built from 13 residues. Trimming took off 0 bases at V and 3 bases at J, with 7 bases between the two ends. The CDR3 is CASSVDEVYEQYF. The CDR3 coding sequence is TGTGCCAGCAGCGTAGACGAGGTCTACGAGCAGTACTTC. Full variable domain (outside the CDR3, taken from reference TRBV9 and TRBJ2-7): DSGVTQTPKHLITATGQRVTLRCSPRSGDLSVYWYQQSLDQGLQFLIQYYNGEERAKGNILERFSAQQFPDLHSELNLSSLELGDSALYFCASSVDEVYEQYFGPGTRLTVT.

The chain combines TRBV29-1 with TRBJ2-1, with D tentatively TRBD1 (6 bases). This CDR3 comprises 14 residues. V dropped 7 bases and J dropped 4 bases, with 17 bases sitting between them. The V gene's germline CDR1 is SQVTM and CDR2 ANQGSEA. The CDR3 is CSAGAGAYYNEQFF. The CDR3 region has the DNA TGCAGCGCTGGGGCAGGGGCCTATTACAATGAGCAGTTCTTC.

This chain uses TRBV7-2 with TRBJ2-1; the match to TRBD2 covers 11 bases. The CDR3 runs 16 residues. The germline V gene has CDR1 SGHTA and CDR2 FQGNSA. With 5 bases clipped from V and 6 bases from J, the junction kept 9 bases outside the gene matches. CDR3 sequence reads: CASSNAGTSGFNEQFF. The CDR3 nucleotides are TGTGCCAGCAGCAACGCCGGGACTAGCGGATTCAATGAGCAGTTCTTC.

With regard to this clonotype: At one boundary the junction diverges from the germline segment, which might be a read error. The chain uses TRBV5-1 and TRBJ1-4; possible D gene TRBD1, 6 bases. CDR1 and CDR2 (germline): SGHRS, YFSETQ. This CDR3 comprises 14 residues. CDR3 in amino acids: CASSPRDKNERLFF. DNA for the CDR3: TGCGCCAGCAGCCCACGGGACAAAAATGAAAGACTGTTTTTT. Full variable domain (missing parts from reference TRBV5-1 and TRBJ1-4): KAGVTQTPRYLIKTRGQQVTLSCSPISGHRSVSWYQQTPGQGLQFLFEYFSETQRNKGNFPGRFSGRQFSNSRSEMNVSTLELGDSALYLCASSPRDKNERLFFGSGTQLSVL.

This clonotype appeared a single time. The chain recombines TRBV28 with TRBJ2-1; 13 nucleotides match TRBD2. The CDR3 covers 16 residues. J lost 9 bases, V lost 5 bases, and 10 bases had no gene match. Per the germline V gene, CDR1 is MDHEN and CDR2 is SYDVKM. CDR3 sequence (DNA): TGTGCCAGCAGTCCCGCACTAGCGGGGGGGCCAAGTGAGCAGTTCTTC. Its protein is CASSPALAGGPSEQFF.

This clonotype was counted between two and nine times. V is TRBV12-3 or TRBV12-4 and J is TRBJ2-3, with 9 bases lining up with TRBD2. V trimming: 6 bases; J trimming: 6 bases; junction bases outside the gene matches: 7. This CDR3 contains 14 residues. DNA of the CDR3: TGTGCCAGCAGGGGAGCGGGAGGAGGCGATACGCAGTATTTT. This codes for CASRGAGGGDTQYF.

The sample holds a few counts of this clonotype. This rearrangement joins TRBV20-1 to TRBJ2-4, with TRBD2 matching 8 bases. The CDR3 has 15 residues. V trimming: 3 bases; J trimming: 13 bases; junction bases outside the gene matches: 17. CDR1 and CDR2 from the germline V gene are DFQATT and SNEGSKA (reference sequence). Written as DNA, the CDR3 is TGCAGTGCTAGGACCCTGGGAGCGGGAGTATTTGAGCAGTACTTC. This translates into CSARTLGAGVFEQYF.

Comment on this clonotype: One end of the junction does not line up with germline, which may come from a read error. This chain links TRBV10-3 with TRBJ2-1, with 8 bases identical to TRBD2. Germline CDR1 reads ENHRY; CDR2 reads SYGVKD. The CDR3 spans 15 residues. In nucleotides, the CDR3 is TGCGCCATCAGTGAGTCGGTAGCGGGGCACAATGAGCAGTTCTTC. Protein sequence: CAISESVAGHNEQFF.

This clonotype was detected only once. The rearrangement uses TRBV24-1 and TRBJ2-1, with 11 bases matching TRBD1. CDR3 length equals 15 residues. V was pared by 4 bases and J by 6 bases, with 4 bases of the junction left unmatched. CDR1 and CDR2 (germline): KGHDR, SFDVKD. The DNA for the CDR3 is TGTGCCACCAGTGAATACGGGACAGGGGGCAATGAGCAGTTCTTC. Its translation is CATSEYGTGGNEQFF.

CDR3 coding DNA: TGTGCCAGCACCGACGGACAGGGAATATACGAGCAGTACTTC. Protein sequence: CASTDGQGIYEQYF. V gene TRBV2 combines with J gene TRBJ2-5; TRBD1 agrees at 8 bases. The J call is doubtful: the DNA matches TRBJ2-7 better. This CDR3 is built from 14 residues. Looked up from germline, CDR1 is SNHLY and CDR2 is FYNNEI.